The rows below give T cell receptor beta chains drawn from one sample of a study of human T cells and chemical hapten exposure. A single record per CDR3 protein comes from TCRdb applying MiXCR to the RACE reads. The repertoire includes about 55,000 distinct CDR3 sequences, about 9.9% of them detected once, and around 1.6% sits in the top ten. This sample comprised whole blood, obtained in connection with sensitization to the hapten diphenylcyclopropenone (DPC). The source is a woman aged 50 to 60 with alopecia areata. Some clones in this sample may be carry-over from other donors' samples. Both conserved end residues are part of each CDR3. Each record gives: CDR3 DNA, CDR3 protein, V gene, D gene, clone size, J gene. A D gene is named only where the DNA matches it firmly. Size is stated for part of the rows, as once, few or many counts, or as a class when the clone is expanded.

CDR3nt: TGCGCCAGCAGCCGAGAAAGGACTAGCTCCTACAATGAGCAGTTCTTC
CDR3aa: CASSRERTSSYNEQFF
v_gene: TRBV4-1
d_gene: TRBD2
abundance: few
j_gene: TRBJ2-1

CDR3nt: TGTGCCAGCAGCATAGGATCTTCCAGCGAGCAGTACTTC
CDR3aa: CASSIGSSSEQYF
v_gene: TRBV6-5
d_gene: .
abundance: .
j_gene: TRBJ2-7

CDR3nt: TGTGCCAGCAGCCCCTGGGACACTCAGAGGGCAGATACGCAGTATTTT
CDR3aa: CASSPWDTQRADTQYF
v_gene: TRBV6-1
d_gene: .
abundance: .
j_gene: TRBJ2-3

CDR3nt: TGTGCCACCAGTGACCCCACCGGGCTCCTCCACTTT
CDR3aa: CATSDPTGLLHF
v_gene: TRBV24-1
d_gene: .
abundance: many
j_gene: TRBJ1-6

CDR3nt: TGTGCCAGCAGTTACAGCCTTAGGGCCAACGTCCTGACTTTC
CDR3aa: CASSYSLRANVLTF
v_gene: TRBV6-5
d_gene: .
abundance: .
j_gene: TRBJ2-6

CDR3nt: TGTGCCAGCAGTTCAGCGGGGGGCACAGATACGCAGTATTTT
CDR3aa: CASSSAGGTDTQYF
v_gene: TRBV28
d_gene: TRBD2
abundance: many
j_gene: TRBJ2-3

CDR3nt: TGTGCCAGCCGGAGGGACTTACCCTACGAGCAGTACTTC
CDR3aa: CASRRDLPYEQYF
v_gene: TRBV6-2/TRBV6-3
d_gene: .
abundance: .
j_gene: TRBJ2-7

CDR3nt: TGTGCCAGCAGTTACCAAACTCCTGAAGCTTTCTTT
CDR3aa: CASSYQTPEAFF
v_gene: TRBV6-2/TRBV6-3
d_gene: .
abundance: few
j_gene: TRBJ1-1

CDR3nt: TGTGCCAGCAGTGACCCAATATCGAGGGCAGATACGCAGTATTTT
CDR3aa: CASSDPISRADTQYF
v_gene: TRBV28
d_gene: .
abundance: .
j_gene: TRBJ2-3

CDR3nt: TGCAGTGCTAGTGCGGGGCGGGGGCGCTACAATGAGCAGTTCTTC
CDR3aa: CSASAGRGRYNEQFF
v_gene: TRBV20-1
d_gene: .
abundance: .
j_gene: TRBJ2-1

CDR3nt: TGTGCCAGCAGTAACCGGGCGGACAGGAGAACTCAGCCCCAGCATTTT
CDR3aa: CASSNRADRRTQPQHF
v_gene: TRBV6-2/TRBV6-3
d_gene: TRBD1
abundance: few
j_gene: TRBJ1-5

CDR3nt: TGTGCCAGCAGTACAAGTCTAGCGGGAGTTCTTGAGACCCAGTACTTC
CDR3aa: CASSTSLAGVLETQYF
v_gene: TRBV12-3/TRBV12-4
d_gene: TRBD2
abundance: few
j_gene: TRBJ2-5

CDR3nt: TGTGCCAGCAGCCGAGAGGACAGGGGCTACAATGAGCAGTTCTTC
CDR3aa: CASSREDRGYNEQFF
v_gene: TRBV11-3
d_gene: TRBD1
abundance: many
j_gene: TRBJ2-1

CDR3nt: TGTGCCAGCAGTCTCCCGGGGTCTGGAAACACCATATATTTT
CDR3aa: CASSLPGSGNTIYF
v_gene: TRBV28
d_gene: .
abundance: few
j_gene: TRBJ1-3

CDR3nt: TGTGCCAGCAGTCCCTCTGGATATTCACCCCTCCACTTT
CDR3aa: CASSPSGYSPLHF
v_gene: TRBV7-8
d_gene: .
abundance: .
j_gene: TRBJ1-6

CDR3nt: TGTGCCAGCAGCCCAGGGCGGGGGACGGCCTCGAACACCGGGGAGCTGTTTTTT
CDR3aa: CASSPGRGTASNTGELFF
v_gene: TRBV11-3
d_gene: TRBD2
abundance: few
j_gene: TRBJ2-2

CDR3nt: TGTGCCAGCAGTTTACAGGGTCCGACTGAAGCTTTCTTT
CDR3aa: CASSLQGPTEAFF
v_gene: TRBV12-3/TRBV12-4
d_gene: .
abundance: many
j_gene: TRBJ1-1

CDR3nt: TGCGCCAGCAGCCCACTCGGACAGCTTGCAACTAATGAAAAACTGTTTTTT
CDR3aa: CASSPLGQLATNEKLFF
v_gene: TRBV5-1
d_gene: .
abundance: many
j_gene: TRBJ1-4

CDR3nt: TGTGCCAGCACCTTAGTCGGGGGCGAGGACACTGAAGCTTTCTTT
CDR3aa: CASTLVGGEDTEAFF
v_gene: TRBV6-6
d_gene: .
abundance: .
j_gene: TRBJ1-1

CDR3nt: TGTGCCAGCGGCTGGCGGGAGGGTGAGCAGTTCTTC
CDR3aa: CASGWREGEQFF
v_gene: TRBV28
d_gene: TRBD2
abundance: many
j_gene: TRBJ2-1

CDR3nt: TGTGCCTGTAGGGGACTAGCGAACACCGGGGAGCTGTTTTTT
CDR3aa: CACRGLANTGELFF
v_gene: TRBV12-3/TRBV12-4
d_gene: TRBD2
abundance: few
j_gene: TRBJ2-2

CDR3nt: TGTGCCAGCTCACCACCTTTTTCCGGGACAGACTTCTCTACGCAGTATTTT
CDR3aa: CASSPPFSGTDFSTQYF
v_gene: TRBV18
d_gene: TRBD1
abundance: many
j_gene: TRBJ2-3

CDR3nt: TGTGCCAGCAGCAAAGCGCTAAACAGGCTGAATGAGCAGTTCTTC
CDR3aa: CASSKALNRLNEQFF
v_gene: TRBV21-1
d_gene: .
abundance: .
j_gene: TRBJ2-1

CDR3nt: TGTGCCAGCAGGCAGAACGCTGAAGCTTTCTTT
CDR3aa: CASRQNAEAFF
v_gene: TRBV6-5
d_gene: .
abundance: many
j_gene: TRBJ1-1

CDR3nt: TGTGCCAGCAGTGAAGGGGGGTTCGGTACGCAGTATTTT
CDR3aa: CASSEGGFGTQYF
v_gene: TRBV2
d_gene: .
abundance: many
j_gene: TRBJ2-3

CDR3nt: TGTGCCAGCAGTTACTCGCAGTTAGGAGCTTTCTTT
CDR3aa: CASSYSQLGAFF
v_gene: TRBV6-2/TRBV6-3
d_gene: .
abundance: many
j_gene: TRBJ1-1

CDR3nt: TGTGCCAGCAGTTACCGGACAGGGAGTGGGAGTGCCATATATTTT
CDR3aa: CASSYRTGSGSAIYF
v_gene: TRBV6-5
d_gene: TRBD1
abundance: many
j_gene: TRBJ1-3

CDR3nt: TGTGCCAGCAGCCAAGAAGGCGGGTCTGAAAAACTGTTTTTT
CDR3aa: CASSQEGGSEKLFF
v_gene: TRBV3-1
d_gene: .
abundance: few
j_gene: TRBJ1-4

CDR3nt: TGCAGCGTGGCGACTCAAGATACGCAGTATTTT
CDR3aa: CSVATQDTQYF
v_gene: TRBV29-1
d_gene: .
abundance: few
j_gene: TRBJ2-3

CDR3nt: TGCAGTGCAGAGAGCGGGGGCTCCACAGATACGCAGTATTTT
CDR3aa: CSAESGGSTDTQYF
v_gene: TRBV20-1
d_gene: TRBD2
abundance: .
j_gene: TRBJ2-3

CDR3nt: TGTGCCAGCAGCTTAGAAGGGAAGGGGTCACCCCTCCACTTT
CDR3aa: CASSLEGKGSPLHF
v_gene: TRBV7-9
d_gene: .
abundance: many
j_gene: TRBJ1-6

CDR3nt: TGTGCCAGCAGCCCCATGGAGGCAGGGACGCGGGAGCAGTACTTC
CDR3aa: CASSPMEAGTREQYF
v_gene: TRBV13
d_gene: .
abundance: few
j_gene: TRBJ2-7

CDR3nt: TGTGCCAGCAGCCAAGAGGCCAGGATAGCTACTGAAGCTTTCTTT
CDR3aa: CASSQEARIATEAFF
v_gene: TRBV3-1
d_gene: .
abundance: many
j_gene: TRBJ1-1

CDR3nt: TGCGCCAGCAGCCGCACAGGGCACACTGAAGCTTTCTTT
CDR3aa: CASSRTGHTEAFF
v_gene: TRBV5-1
d_gene: .
abundance: many
j_gene: TRBJ1-1

CDR3nt: TGTGCCAGCAGCCTGTTGCGTAGCCCCCGCACAGATACGCAGTATTTT
CDR3aa: CASSLLRSPRTDTQYF
v_gene: TRBV3-1
d_gene: .
abundance: many
j_gene: TRBJ2-3

CDR3nt: TGTGCCAGCAGCTTAGAACGGAGGAGCGGCGAGCAGTACTTC
CDR3aa: CASSLERRSGEQYF
v_gene: TRBV7-2
d_gene: .
abundance: .
j_gene: TRBJ2-7

CDR3nt: TGTGCCAGCAGCTCGACGACTAGCGGGGGGGCGCGGGAGTATTTT
CDR3aa: CASSSTTSGGAREYF
v_gene: TRBV7-6
d_gene: TRBD2
abundance: many
j_gene: TRBJ2-3

CDR3nt: TGTGCCAGTAGCAACCGGGACAGGGTGGAAGATACGCAGTATTTT
CDR3aa: CASSNRDRVEDTQYF
v_gene: TRBV19
d_gene: TRBD1
abundance: .
j_gene: TRBJ2-3

CDR3nt: TGCAGCGCGAGCCTAACCTCTAGCACAGATACGCAGTATTTT
CDR3aa: CSASLTSSTDTQYF
v_gene: TRBV29-1
d_gene: .
abundance: few
j_gene: TRBJ2-3

CDR3nt: TGTGCCAGCAGCTACGGACAGGACGATAACACTGAAGCTTTCTTT
CDR3aa: CASSYGQDDNTEAFF
v_gene: TRBV11-2
d_gene: TRBD1
abundance: .
j_gene: TRBJ1-1

CDR3nt: TGCAGCGTTGCCTTCGCGGGGCCCTACGAGCAGTACTTC
CDR3aa: CSVAFAGPYEQYF
v_gene: TRBV29-1
d_gene: .
abundance: .
j_gene: TRBJ2-7

CDR3nt: TGTGCCAGCAGCTTATTTGTCTGGGCGGAGAACACTGAAGCTTTCTTT
CDR3aa: CASSLFVWAENTEAFF
v_gene: TRBV7-2
d_gene: .
abundance: few
j_gene: TRBJ1-1

CDR3nt: TGTGCCAGCAGCGTCCGAGACAGTATCACTGAAGCTTTCTTT
CDR3aa: CASSVRDSITEAFF
v_gene: TRBV7-6
d_gene: .
abundance: many
j_gene: TRBJ1-1

CDR3nt: TGTGCCAGCAGCCCCGGGACAACAAACTACGAGCAGTACTTC
CDR3aa: CASSPGTTNYEQYF
v_gene: TRBV5-4
d_gene: .
abundance: few
j_gene: TRBJ2-7

CDR3nt: TGTGCCAGCAGCCCGAGTCAGGGCATGAACACTGAAGCTTTCTTT
CDR3aa: CASSPSQGMNTEAFF
v_gene: TRBV11-1
d_gene: .
abundance: many
j_gene: TRBJ1-1

CDR3nt: TGTGCCAGCAGCCTTCCCAGGTATACTCAGCCCCAGCATTTT
CDR3aa: CASSLPRYTQPQHF
v_gene: TRBV5-4
d_gene: .
abundance: few
j_gene: TRBJ1-5

CDR3nt: TGTGCCAGCAGCTACAGAAGCGGGAGGTCAGATACGCAGTATTTT
CDR3aa: CASSYRSGRSDTQYF
v_gene: TRBV7-2
d_gene: TRBD2
abundance: few
j_gene: TRBJ2-3

CDR3nt: TGCAGCGCCCAGGACATTTTAGTTTACAATGAGCAGTTCTTC
CDR3aa: CSAQDILVYNEQFF
v_gene: TRBV29-1
d_gene: .
abundance: many
j_gene: TRBJ2-1

CDR3nt: TGCAGTGCTAGAGTAACCGGGACCTCTTACAATGAGCAGTTCTTC
CDR3aa: CSARVTGTSYNEQFF
v_gene: TRBV20-1
d_gene: .
abundance: few
j_gene: TRBJ2-1

CDR3nt: TGCGCCAGCAGCCCCGCCAAAAGGACAGAAAGAACTGAAGCTTTCTTT
CDR3aa: CASSPAKRTERTEAFF
v_gene: TRBV4-3
d_gene: .
abundance: .
j_gene: TRBJ1-1

CDR3nt: TGTGCCAGCAGTTCGCCGTCCTCTGGGGCCAACGTCCTGACTTTC
CDR3aa: CASSSPSSGANVLTF
v_gene: TRBV28
d_gene: .
abundance: many
j_gene: TRBJ2-6

CDR3nt: TGCGCCAGCAGCTTGGTGGGGCTTTACGAGCAGTACTTC
CDR3aa: CASSLVGLYEQYF
v_gene: TRBV5-1
d_gene: .
abundance: .
j_gene: TRBJ2-7

CDR3nt: TGTGCCAGCAGATCCGACATTAGCAATCAGCCCCAGCATTTT
CDR3aa: CASRSDISNQPQHF
v_gene: TRBV2
d_gene: .
abundance: .
j_gene: TRBJ1-5